This T cell receptor beta chain came from a study of blood T cells in healthy people across ages. On the study more broadly: About one barcoded beta molecule per two T cells came from capture by template switching.

Through a sample-barcoded 5' primer and a J-beta primer mix, a second PCR was run for roughly 7 to 12 cycles. TCRdb re-called the 5' RACE reads with MiXCR, one entry per CDR3 protein. Of about 630,000 distinct CDR3 sequences detected, 20% to 25% appear once; the ten largest clones hold approximately 3.7%. V dropped 4 bases and J dropped 3 bases, with 25 bases sitting between them. The CDR3 spans 18 residues. Study results and caveats: Total diversity from one million sequenced T cells was likely underestimated. Both naive CD4+ cell counts and diversity were greater in long-lived donors than in aged donors.

In this sample, this clonotype turned up a few times. Its antigen is unidentified. This chain links TRBV12-3 or TRBV12-4 with TRBJ2-7, with D perhaps TRBD2 (5 bases). The TCR was taken from a man between 65 and 85 years old in good health. Sequences were obtained from blood. In DNA form, the CDR3 reads TGTGCCAGCAGTTCCAACCCCCGGGTTGCGGGTAGTAGCTACGAGCAGTACTTC. It encodes CASSSNPRVAGSSYEQYF.